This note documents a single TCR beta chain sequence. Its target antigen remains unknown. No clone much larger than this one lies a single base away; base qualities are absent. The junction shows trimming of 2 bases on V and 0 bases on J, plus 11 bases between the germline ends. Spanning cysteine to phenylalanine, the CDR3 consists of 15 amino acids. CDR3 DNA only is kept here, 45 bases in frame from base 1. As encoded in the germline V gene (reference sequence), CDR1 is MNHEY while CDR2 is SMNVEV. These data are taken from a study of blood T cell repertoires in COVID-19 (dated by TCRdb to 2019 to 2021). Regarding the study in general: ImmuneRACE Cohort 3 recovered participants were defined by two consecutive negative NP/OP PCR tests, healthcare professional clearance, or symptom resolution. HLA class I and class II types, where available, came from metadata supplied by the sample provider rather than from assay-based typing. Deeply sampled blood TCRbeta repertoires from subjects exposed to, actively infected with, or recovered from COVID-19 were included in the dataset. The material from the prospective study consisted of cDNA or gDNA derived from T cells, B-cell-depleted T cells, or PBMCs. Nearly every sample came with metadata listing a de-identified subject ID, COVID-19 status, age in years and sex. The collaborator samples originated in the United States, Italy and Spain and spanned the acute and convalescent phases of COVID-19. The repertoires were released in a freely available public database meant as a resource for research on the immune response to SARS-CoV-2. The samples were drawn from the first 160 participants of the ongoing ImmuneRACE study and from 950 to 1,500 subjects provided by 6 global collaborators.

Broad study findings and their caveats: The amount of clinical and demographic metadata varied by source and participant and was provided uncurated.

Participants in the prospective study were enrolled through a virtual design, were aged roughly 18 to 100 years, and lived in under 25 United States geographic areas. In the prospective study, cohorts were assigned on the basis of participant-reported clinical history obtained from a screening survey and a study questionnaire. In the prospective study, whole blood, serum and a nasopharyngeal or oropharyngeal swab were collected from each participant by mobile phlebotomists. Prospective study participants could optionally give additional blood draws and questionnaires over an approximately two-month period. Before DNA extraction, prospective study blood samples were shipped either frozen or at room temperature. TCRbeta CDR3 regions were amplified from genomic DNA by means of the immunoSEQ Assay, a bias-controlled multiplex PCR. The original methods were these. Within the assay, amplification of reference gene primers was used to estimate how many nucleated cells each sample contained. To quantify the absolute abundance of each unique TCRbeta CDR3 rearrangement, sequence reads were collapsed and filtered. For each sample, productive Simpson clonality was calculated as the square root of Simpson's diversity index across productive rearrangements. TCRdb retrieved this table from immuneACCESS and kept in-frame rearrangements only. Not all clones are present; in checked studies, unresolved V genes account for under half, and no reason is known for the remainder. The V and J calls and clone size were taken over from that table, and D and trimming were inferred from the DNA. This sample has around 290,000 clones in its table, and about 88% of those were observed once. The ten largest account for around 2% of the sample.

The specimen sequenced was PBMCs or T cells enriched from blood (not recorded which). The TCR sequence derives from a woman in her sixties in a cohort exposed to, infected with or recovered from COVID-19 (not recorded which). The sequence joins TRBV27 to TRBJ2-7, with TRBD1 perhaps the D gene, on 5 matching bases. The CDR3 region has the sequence CASSLHTGNSYEQYF. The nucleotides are TGTGCCAGCAGTTTACACACAGGAAACTCCTACGAGCAGTACTTC.